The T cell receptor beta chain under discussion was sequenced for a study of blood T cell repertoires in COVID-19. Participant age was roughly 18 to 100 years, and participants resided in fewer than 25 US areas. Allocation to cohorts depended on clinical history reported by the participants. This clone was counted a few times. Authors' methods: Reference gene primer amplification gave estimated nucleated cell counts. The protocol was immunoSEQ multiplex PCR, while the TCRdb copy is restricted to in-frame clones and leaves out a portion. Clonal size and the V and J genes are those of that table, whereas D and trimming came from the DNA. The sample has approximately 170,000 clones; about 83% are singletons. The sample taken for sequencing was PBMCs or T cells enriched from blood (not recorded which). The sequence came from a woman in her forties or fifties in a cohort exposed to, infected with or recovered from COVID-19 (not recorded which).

The CDR3 DNA sequence: TGCGCCAGCAGCTTGGGGCCGGGACTAGCGGGAGGGAAGTATAATGAGCAGTTCTTC. Its translation is CASSLGPGLAGGKYNEQFF. The rearrangement links TRBV5-1 to TRBJ2-1, with 16 positions matching TRBD2. This CDR3 comprises 19 residues. J gave up 7 bases and V 0 bases, and 10 bases lay outside the gene matches. The germline V gene has CDR1 SGHRS and CDR2 YFSETQ.